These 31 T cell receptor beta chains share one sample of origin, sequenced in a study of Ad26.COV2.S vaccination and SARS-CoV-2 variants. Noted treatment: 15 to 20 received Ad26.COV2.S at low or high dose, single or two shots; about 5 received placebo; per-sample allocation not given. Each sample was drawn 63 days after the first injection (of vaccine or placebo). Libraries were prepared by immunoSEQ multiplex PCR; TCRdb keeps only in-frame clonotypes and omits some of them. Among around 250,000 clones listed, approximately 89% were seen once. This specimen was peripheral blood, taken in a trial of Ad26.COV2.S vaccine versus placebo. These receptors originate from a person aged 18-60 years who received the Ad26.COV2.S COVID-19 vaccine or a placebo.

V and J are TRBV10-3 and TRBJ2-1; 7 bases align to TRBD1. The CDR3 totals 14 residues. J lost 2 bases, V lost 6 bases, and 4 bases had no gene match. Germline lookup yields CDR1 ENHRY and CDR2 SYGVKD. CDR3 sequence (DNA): TGTGCCATCAGGCCCGGGACAGCCTACAATGAGCAGTTCTTC. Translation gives CAIRPGTAYNEQFF.

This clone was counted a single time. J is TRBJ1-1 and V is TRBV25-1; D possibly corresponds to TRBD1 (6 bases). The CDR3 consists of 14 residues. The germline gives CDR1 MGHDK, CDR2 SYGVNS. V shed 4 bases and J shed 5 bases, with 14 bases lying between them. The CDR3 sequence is CASSGDPGVTEAFF. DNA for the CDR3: TGTGCCAGCAGTGGCGACCCAGGGGTAACTGAAGCTTTCTTT.

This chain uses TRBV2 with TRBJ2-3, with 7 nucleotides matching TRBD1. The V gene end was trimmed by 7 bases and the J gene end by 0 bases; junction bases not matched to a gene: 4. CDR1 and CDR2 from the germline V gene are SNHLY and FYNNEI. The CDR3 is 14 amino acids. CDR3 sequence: CASTRDSSTDTQYF. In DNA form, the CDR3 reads TGTGCCAGCACCCGGGACAGCAGCACAGATACGCAGTATTTT. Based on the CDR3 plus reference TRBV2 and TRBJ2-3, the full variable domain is EPEVTQTPSHQVTQMGQEVILRCVPISNHLYFYWYRQILGQKVEFLVSFYNNEISEKSEIFDDQFSVERPDGSNFTLKIRSTKLEDSAMYFCASTRDSSTDTQYFGPGTRLTVL.

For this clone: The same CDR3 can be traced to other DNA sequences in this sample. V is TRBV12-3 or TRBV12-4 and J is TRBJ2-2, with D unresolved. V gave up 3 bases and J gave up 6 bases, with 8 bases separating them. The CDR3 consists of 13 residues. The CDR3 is CASSFSGPGELFF. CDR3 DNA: TGTGCCAGCAGTTTCAGTGGTCCCGGGGAGCTGTTTTTT.

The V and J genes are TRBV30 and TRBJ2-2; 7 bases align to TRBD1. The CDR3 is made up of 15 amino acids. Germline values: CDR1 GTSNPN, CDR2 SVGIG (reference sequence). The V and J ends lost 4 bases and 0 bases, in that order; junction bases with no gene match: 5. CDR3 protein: CAWKGAATNTGELFF. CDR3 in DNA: TGTGCCTGGAAGGGGGCGGCGACGAACACCGGGGAGCTGTTTTTT. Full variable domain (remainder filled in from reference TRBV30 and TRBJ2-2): SQTIHQWPATLVQPVGSPLSLECTVEGTSNPNLYWYRQAAGRGLQLLFYSVGIGQISSEVPQNLSASRPQDRQFILSSKKLLLSDSGFYLCAWKGAATNTGELFFGEGSRLTVL.

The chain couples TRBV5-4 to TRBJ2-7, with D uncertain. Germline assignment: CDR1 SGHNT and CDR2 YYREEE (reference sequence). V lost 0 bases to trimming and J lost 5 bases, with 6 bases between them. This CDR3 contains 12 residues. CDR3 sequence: CASSLGGDEQYF. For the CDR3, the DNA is TGTGCCAGCAGCTTGGGTGGGGACGAGCAGTACTTC. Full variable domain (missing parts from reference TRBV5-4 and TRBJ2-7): ETGVTQSPTHLIKTRGQQVTLRCSSQSGHNTVSWYQQALGQGPQFIFQYYREEENGRGNFPPRFSGLQFPNYSSELNVNALELDDSALYLCASSLGGDEQYFGPGTRLTVT.

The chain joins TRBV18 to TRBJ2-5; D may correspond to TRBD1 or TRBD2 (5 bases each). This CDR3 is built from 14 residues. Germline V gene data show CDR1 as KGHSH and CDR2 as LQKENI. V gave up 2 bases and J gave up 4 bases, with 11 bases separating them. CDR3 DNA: TGTGCCAGCTCACCAAGGTGGGGGATAGAGACCCAGTACTTC. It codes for CASSPRWGIETQYF.

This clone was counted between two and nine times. CDR3 region: CASSAVSSYNEQFF. In DNA, the CDR3 is TGCGCCAGCAGTGCGGTTAGCTCCTACAATGAGCAGTTCTTC. This rearrangement joins TRBV10-2 to TRBJ2-1; D uncertain. Germline lookup yields CDR1 WSHSY and CDR2 SAAADI. Deletions cut 4 bases from V and 0 bases from J, with 7 bases between. CDR3 length: 14 residues.

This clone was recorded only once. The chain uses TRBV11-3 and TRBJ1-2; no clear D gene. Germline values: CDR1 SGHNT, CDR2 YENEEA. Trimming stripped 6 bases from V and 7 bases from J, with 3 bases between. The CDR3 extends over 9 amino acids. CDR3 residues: CASRCGYTF. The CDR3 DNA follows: TGTGCCAGCAGGTGTGGCTACACCTTC.

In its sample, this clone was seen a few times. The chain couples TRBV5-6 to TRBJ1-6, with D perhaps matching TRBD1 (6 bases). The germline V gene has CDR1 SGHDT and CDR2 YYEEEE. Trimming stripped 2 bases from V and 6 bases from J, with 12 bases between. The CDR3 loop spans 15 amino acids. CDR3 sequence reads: CASSFRQGINSPLHF. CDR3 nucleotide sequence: TGTGCCAGCAGCTTTCGGCAGGGGATTAATTCACCCCTCCACTTT.

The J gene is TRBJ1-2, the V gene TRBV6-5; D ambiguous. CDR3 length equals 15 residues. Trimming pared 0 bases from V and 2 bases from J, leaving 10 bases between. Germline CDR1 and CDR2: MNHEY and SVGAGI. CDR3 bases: TGTGCCAGCAGTTACTCGTTACCAGGAAACTATGGCTACACCTTC. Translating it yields CASSYSLPGNYGYTF.

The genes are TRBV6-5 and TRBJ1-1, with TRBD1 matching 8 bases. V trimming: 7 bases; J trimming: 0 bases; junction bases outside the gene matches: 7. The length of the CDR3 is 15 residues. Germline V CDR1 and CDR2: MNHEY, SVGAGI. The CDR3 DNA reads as TGTGCCAGCACCCTGACAGGGGCTCTGAACACTGAAGCTTTCTTT. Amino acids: CASTLTGALNTEAFF.

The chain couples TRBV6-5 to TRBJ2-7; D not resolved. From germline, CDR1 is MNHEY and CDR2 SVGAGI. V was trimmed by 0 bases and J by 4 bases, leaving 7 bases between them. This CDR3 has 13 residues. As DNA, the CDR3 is TGTGCCAGCAGTTACTCGAGTCTATACGAGCAGTACTTC. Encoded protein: CASSYSSLYEQYF.

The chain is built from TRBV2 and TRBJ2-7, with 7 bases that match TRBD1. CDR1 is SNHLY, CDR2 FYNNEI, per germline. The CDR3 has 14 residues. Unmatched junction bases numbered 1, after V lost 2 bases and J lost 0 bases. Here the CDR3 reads CASSERDSSYEQYF. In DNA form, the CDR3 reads TGTGCCAGCAGTGAAAGGGACAGCTCCTACGAGCAGTACTTC.

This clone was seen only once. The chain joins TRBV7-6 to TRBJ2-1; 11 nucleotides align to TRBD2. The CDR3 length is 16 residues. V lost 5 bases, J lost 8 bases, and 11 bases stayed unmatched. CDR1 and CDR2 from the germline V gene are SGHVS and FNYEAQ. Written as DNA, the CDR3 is TGTGCCAGCAGCCGACAAGGACTAGCGGGTTCTCATGAGCAGTTCTTC. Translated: CASSRQGLAGSHEQFF.

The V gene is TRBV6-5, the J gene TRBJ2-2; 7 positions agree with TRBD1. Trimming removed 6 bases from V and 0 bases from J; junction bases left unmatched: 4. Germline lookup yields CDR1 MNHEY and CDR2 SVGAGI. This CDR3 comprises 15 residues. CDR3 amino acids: CASRGTAANTGELFF. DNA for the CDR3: TGTGCCAGCAGAGGGACAGCCGCGAACACCGGGGAGCTGTTTTTT.

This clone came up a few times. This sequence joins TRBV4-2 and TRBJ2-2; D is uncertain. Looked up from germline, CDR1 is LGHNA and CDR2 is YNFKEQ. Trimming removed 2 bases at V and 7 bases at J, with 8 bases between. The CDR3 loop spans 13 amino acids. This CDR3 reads CASSQREIGELFF. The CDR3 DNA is TGTGCCAGCAGCCAACGCGAGATCGGGGAGCTGTTTTTT.

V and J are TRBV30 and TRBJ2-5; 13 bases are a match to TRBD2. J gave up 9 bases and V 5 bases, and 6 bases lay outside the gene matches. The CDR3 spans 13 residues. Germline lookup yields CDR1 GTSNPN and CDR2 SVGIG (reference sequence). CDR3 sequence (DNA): TGTGCCTGGCGGAGACTAGCGGGAGGCCCCCAGTACTTC. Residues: CAWRRLAGGPQYF.

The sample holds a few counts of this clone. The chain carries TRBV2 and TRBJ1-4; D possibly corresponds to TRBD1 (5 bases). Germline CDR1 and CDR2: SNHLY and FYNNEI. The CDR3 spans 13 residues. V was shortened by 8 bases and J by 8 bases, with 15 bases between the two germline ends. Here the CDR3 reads CASEGYVEEKLFF. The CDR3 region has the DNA TGTGCCAGCGAGGGGTACGTGGAAGAAAAACTGTTTTTT.

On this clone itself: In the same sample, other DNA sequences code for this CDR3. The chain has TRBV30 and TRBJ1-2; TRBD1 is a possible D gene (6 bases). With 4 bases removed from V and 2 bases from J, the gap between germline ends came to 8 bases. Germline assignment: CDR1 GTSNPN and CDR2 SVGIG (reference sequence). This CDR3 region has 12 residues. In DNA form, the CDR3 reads TGTGCCTGGACTGGGGGCAACTATGGCTACACCTTC. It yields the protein CAWTGGNYGYTF.

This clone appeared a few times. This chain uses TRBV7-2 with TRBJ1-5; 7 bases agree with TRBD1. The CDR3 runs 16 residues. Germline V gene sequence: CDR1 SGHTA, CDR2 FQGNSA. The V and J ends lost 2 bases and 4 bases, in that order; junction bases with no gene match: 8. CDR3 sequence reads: CASSLKTGTENQPQHF. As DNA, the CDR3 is TGTGCCAGCAGCTTAAAAACCGGGACAGAGAATCAGCCCCAGCATTTT.

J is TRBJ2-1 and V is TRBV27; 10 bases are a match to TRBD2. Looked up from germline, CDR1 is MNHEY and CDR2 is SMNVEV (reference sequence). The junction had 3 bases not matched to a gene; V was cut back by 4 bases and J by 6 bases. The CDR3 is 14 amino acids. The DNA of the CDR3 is TGTGCCAGCAGTTCTGCTAGCGGGAGCAATGAGCAGTTCTTC. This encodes CASSSASGSNEQFF.

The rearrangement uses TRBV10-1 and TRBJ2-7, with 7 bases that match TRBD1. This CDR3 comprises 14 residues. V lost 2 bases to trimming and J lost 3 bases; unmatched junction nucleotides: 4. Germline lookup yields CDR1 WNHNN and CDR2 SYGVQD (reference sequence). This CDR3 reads CASSEGQGVYEQYF. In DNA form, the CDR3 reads TGCGCCAGCAGTGAGGGTCAGGGGGTCTACGAGCAGTACTTC.

The CDR3 coding sequence is TGTGCCAGCAGCTTGGGTAGCGGGAGTAATGAGCAGTTCTTC. It codes for CASSLGSGSNEQFF. This chain uses TRBV5-4 with TRBJ2-1; 9 bases are shared with TRBD2. The CDR3 is 14 residues long. Germline loops: CDR1 SGHNT, CDR2 YYREEE (reference sequence). V lost 0 bases and J lost 7; bases outside the gene matches: 2.

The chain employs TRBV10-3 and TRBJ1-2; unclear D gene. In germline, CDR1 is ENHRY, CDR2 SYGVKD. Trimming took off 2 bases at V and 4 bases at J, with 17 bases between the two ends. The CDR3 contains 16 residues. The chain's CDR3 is CAISEDRRALGYGYTF. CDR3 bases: TGTGCCATCAGTGAGGATCGGCGTGCCCTTGGCTATGGCTACACCTTC.

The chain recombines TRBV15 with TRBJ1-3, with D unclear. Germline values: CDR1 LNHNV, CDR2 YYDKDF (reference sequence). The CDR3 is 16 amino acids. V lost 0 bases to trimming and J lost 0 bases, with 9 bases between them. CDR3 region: CATSREVAGSGNTIYF. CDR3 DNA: TGTGCCACCAGCAGAGAGGTGGCGGGCTCTGGAAACACCATATATTTT.

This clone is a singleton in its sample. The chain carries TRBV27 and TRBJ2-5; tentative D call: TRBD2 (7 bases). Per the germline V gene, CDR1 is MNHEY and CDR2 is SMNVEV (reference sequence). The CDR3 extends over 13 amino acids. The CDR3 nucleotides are TGTCAAACTAGGGGGAGGGCCGGGGAGACCCAGTACTTC. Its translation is CQTRGRAGETQYF.

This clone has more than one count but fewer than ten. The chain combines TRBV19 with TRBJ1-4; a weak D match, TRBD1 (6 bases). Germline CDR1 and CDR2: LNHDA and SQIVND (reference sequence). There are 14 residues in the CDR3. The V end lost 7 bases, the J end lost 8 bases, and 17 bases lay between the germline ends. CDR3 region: CASTNGWGREKLFF. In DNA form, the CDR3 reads TGTGCCAGTACCAACGGGTGGGGGCGAGAAAAACTGTTTTTT.

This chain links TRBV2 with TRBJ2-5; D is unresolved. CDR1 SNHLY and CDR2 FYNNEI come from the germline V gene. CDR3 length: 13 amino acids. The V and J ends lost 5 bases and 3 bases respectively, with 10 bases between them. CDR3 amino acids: CASSIIGKETQYF. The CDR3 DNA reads TGTGCCAGCAGTATAATAGGGAAAGAGACCCAGTACTTC.

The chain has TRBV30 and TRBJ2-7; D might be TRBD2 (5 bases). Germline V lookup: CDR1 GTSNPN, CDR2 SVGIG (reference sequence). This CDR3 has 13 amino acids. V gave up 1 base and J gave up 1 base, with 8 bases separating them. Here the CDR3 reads CAWSAWTSYEQYF. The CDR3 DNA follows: TGTGCCTGGAGTGCTTGGACTTCCTACGAGCAGTACTTC.

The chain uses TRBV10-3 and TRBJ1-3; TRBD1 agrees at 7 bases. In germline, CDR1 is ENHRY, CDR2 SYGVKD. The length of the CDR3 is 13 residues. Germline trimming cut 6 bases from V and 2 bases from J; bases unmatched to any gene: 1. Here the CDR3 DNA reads TGTGCCATCAGGGGACAGACTGGAAACACCATATATTTT. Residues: CAIRGQTGNTIYF.